Shown below are 15 T cell receptor beta chains from a single sample sequenced in a study of high-grade serous ovarian cancer treatment subgroups. Generated by immunoSEQ multiplex PCR, the TCRdb table keeps only in-frame clones and is missing some. The sample holds roughly 2,500 clones, about 69% seen once. Tumor samples were obtained before definitive surgery or chemotherapy. Sequencing input: tumor tissue. All receptors come from a human donor with high-grade serous ovarian cancer.

The chain uses TRBV28 and TRBJ2-5; TRBD1 might be the D (6 bases). This CDR3 comprises 15 residues. CDR1 and CDR2 from the germline V gene are MDHEN and SYDVKM. V dropped 6 bases and J dropped 4 bases, with 18 bases sitting between them. The CDR3 DNA follows: TGTGCCAGCAGCCCCCCCGGACAGCCTGGAGAGACCCAGTACTTC. Its translation is CASSPPGQPGETQYF.

The chain carries TRBV15 and TRBJ2-1; D ambiguous. There are 13 residues in the CDR3. V was cut by 0 bases and J by 10 bases, with 10 bases left in between. From germline, CDR1 is LNHNV and CDR2 YYDKDF (reference sequence). CDR3 nucleotides: TGTGCCACCAGCAGAGATAGGAGCTCGGAGCAGTTCTTC. Translation gives CATSRDRSSEQFF.

The chain recombines TRBV11-2 with TRBJ2-7; the D gene could be TRBD1 or TRBD2 (5 bases each). The CDR3 extends over 17 amino acids. Germline assignment: CDR1 SGHAT and CDR2 FQNNGV. V gave up 4 bases and J gave up 4 bases, with 23 bases separating them. The CDR3 here is CASSSDWGPSSLYEQYF. Written as DNA, the CDR3 is TGTGCCAGCAGCTCGGACTGGGGACCCTCCTCCTTATACGAGCAGTACTTC.

This chain joins TRBV11-2 and TRBJ1-1, with D perhaps matching TRBD1 (6 bases). The CDR3 is made up of 14 amino acids. V was shortened by 0 bases and J by 10 bases, with 15 bases between the two germline ends. Germline V gives CDR1 SGHAT, CDR2 FQNNGV. CDR3 in amino acids: CASSLDPKGGRAFF. The CDR3 nucleotides read TGTGCCAGCAGCTTAGACCCGAAGGGGGGACGAGCTTTCTTT.

In its sample, this clone was seen a few times. J is TRBJ1-6 and V is TRBV2, with 9 bases fitting TRBD1. The CDR3 runs 14 residues. The germline V gene has CDR1 SNHLY and CDR2 FYNNEI. V shed 6 bases and J 7 bases; nucleotides not matched to a gene: 4. For the CDR3, the DNA is TGTGCCAGCAGCGCTGGACAGGGGAATTCACCCCTCCACTTT. The encoded protein is CASSAGQGNSPLHF.

This clone was observed once. This chain uses TRBV18 with TRBJ2-2; maybe TRBD2 (7 bases). CDR1 and CDR2 from the germline V gene are KGHSH and LQKENI. Trimming pared 3 bases from V and 3 bases from J, leaving 23 bases between. This CDR3 region has 19 residues. As DNA, the CDR3 is TGTGCCAGCTCACCCTCCAGGGGCGGGAGTTCGCCCTACACCGGGGAGCTGTTTTTT. This gives the protein CASSPSRGGSSPYTGELFF.

The chain carries TRBV4-1 and TRBJ1-4, with 8 bases matching TRBD1. Per germline, CDR1 MGHRA and CDR2 YSYEKL. The CDR3 has 16 amino acids. V lost 4 bases, J lost 6 bases, and 10 bases stayed unmatched. CDR3 residues: CASSPGIWGQDEKLFF. The CDR3 region has the DNA TGCGCCAGCAGCCCGGGCATATGGGGACAGGATGAAAAACTGTTTTTT.

This clone has more than one count but fewer than ten. This rearrangement joins TRBV7-2 to TRBJ2-5, with TRBD1 identical over 7 bases. From germline, CDR1 is SGHTA and CDR2 FQGNSA. The CDR3 totals 17 residues. The V and J ends lost 5 bases and 2 bases, in that order; junction bases with no gene match: 14. In nucleotides, the CDR3 is TGTGCCAGCAGCACCGAGGGGGCGGCGGTTACACAAGAGACCCAGTACTTC. Encoded protein: CASSTEGAAVTQETQYF.

The chain has TRBV11-2 and TRBJ2-5; tentatively, D is TRBD2 (6 bases). This CDR3 region has 14 residues. Trimming left V 2 bases short and J 5 bases short, with 12 bases between. Germline V gives CDR1 SGHAT, CDR2 FQNNGV. Written as DNA, the CDR3 is TGTGCCAGCAGCTTACAGCGGGCTGGGGAGACCCAGTACTTC. Translation gives CASSLQRAGETQYF.

Within the sample, this clone is large. The chain recombines TRBV5-4 with TRBJ2-6; D not resolved. This CDR3 has 18 amino acids. In germline, CDR1 is SGHNT, CDR2 YYREEE (reference sequence). The ends were cut back, 6 bases at V and 1 base at J, with 20 bases in the middle. DNA of the CDR3: TGTGCCAGCACCTCGACTGTGGGCGGACCGTCTGGGGCCAACGTCCTGACTTTC. This sequence encodes CASTSTVGGPSGANVLTF.

The V call is TRBV6-6, the J call TRBJ2-2, with TRBD1 matching 8 bases. With 4 bases clipped from V and 7 bases from J, the junction kept 5 bases outside the gene matches. Germline CDR1 MNHNY, CDR2 SVGAGI (reference sequence). The CDR3 totals 14 residues. CDR3 sequence: CASSWTGWGGELFF. The CDR3 DNA follows: TGTGCCAGCAGTTGGACAGGGTGGGGCGGGGAGCTGTTTTTT.

The chain recombines TRBV10-3 with TRBJ1-5; 7 bases are shared with TRBD1. Germline values: CDR1 ENHRY, CDR2 SYGVKD. Losses at the gene ends were 3 bases for V and 4 bases for J; bases not matched to a gene: 3. The CDR3 is 14 residues long. DNA for the CDR3: TGTGCCATCAGTGATTCACAGGGGAATCAGCCCCAGCATTTT. Its translation: CAISDSQGNQPQHF.

The V call is TRBV29-1, the J call TRBJ2-1; no firm D call. The CDR3 sequence is 15 residues long. V was shortened by 2 bases and J by 8 bases, with 19 bases between the two germline ends. Germline lookup yields CDR1 SQVTM and CDR2 ANQGSEA. The DNA of the CDR3 is TGCAGCGTTGAATACCCGGTCTCGGGTTTCGATGAGCAGTTCTTC. It is translated as CSVEYPVSGFDEQFF.

The V call is TRBV30, the J call TRBJ1-2, with TRBD1 identical over 9 bases. There are 15 residues in the CDR3. V was pared by 2 bases and J by 6 bases, with 10 bases of the junction left unmatched. In germline, CDR1 is GTSNPN, CDR2 SVGIG (reference sequence). The CDR3 sequence is CAWSSADRGKDGYTF. The CDR3 nucleotides read TGTGCCTGGAGTTCGGCGGACAGGGGAAAGGATGGCTACACCTTC.

This chain uses TRBV29-1 with TRBJ2-1, with 7 bases aligning to TRBD1. CDR3 length: 15 amino acids. Trimming took 4 bases from V and 8 from J; bases not matched to a gene: 14. Germline V gives CDR1 SQVTM, CDR2 ANQGSEA. The CDR3 loop is CSVVSGTERNYEQFF. In nucleotides, the CDR3 is TGCAGCGTTGTGTCCGGGACAGAGAGGAACTATGAGCAGTTCTTC.